Shown below are 17 T cell receptor beta chains from a single sample sequenced in a study of spatial heterogeneity in lung cancer. Whole-study results and caveats: Tumors with more nonsynonymous mutations had more expanded intratumoral alpha and beta TCRs.

MiXCR was run by TCRdb on the 5' RACE reads, yielding one entry per CDR3 protein. The sample lists 3,000 or so distinct CDR3 sequences, about 6% seen once, with around 8.5% in the top ten. The time point is: sample taken at primary tumor resection. The antigens of these receptors remain unknown. Specimen: lung tumor tissue, collected at surgery. These receptors all stem from a male donor with early-stage non-small cell lung cancer.

By proportion, this clonotype is medium-sized. V usage is TRBV20-1 and J usage is TRBJ2-7, with 14 bases that match TRBD2. Trimming removed 3 bases from V and 4 bases from J; junction bases left unmatched: 8. Germline CDR1 is DFQATT and CDR2 is SNEGSKA (reference sequence). The CDR3 loop spans 16 amino acids. The CDR3 DNA follows: TGCAGTGCTAGCCTTGGAGGGACTAGCGGGAGTTACGAGCAGTACTTC. Translation gives CSASLGGTSGSYEQYF.

Judged by abundance, this clonotype is medium-sized. This chain links TRBV7-2 with TRBJ1-6; D not resolved. Trimming removed 5 bases at V and 9 bases at J, with 14 bases between. Germline V gene data show CDR1 as SGHTA and CDR2 as FQGNSA. The length of the CDR3 is 14 residues. The CDR3 nucleotides are TGTGCCAGCAGCCACCCCAGGAGGCCTTCACCCCTCCACTTT. Amino acids: CASSHPRRPSPLHF.

This clonotype qualifies as medium-sized. The chain has TRBV20-1 and TRBJ2-5, with D unresolved. The V gene's germline CDR1 is DFQATT and CDR2 SNEGSKA (reference sequence). The CDR3 contains 10 residues. Trimming removed 6 bases from V and 5 bases from J, with 7 bases in between. The CDR3 sequence is CSAYLETQYF. CDR3 nucleotides: TGCAGTGCCTATCTCGAGACCCAGTACTTC.

By share of the sample, this clonotype is medium-sized. The chain uses TRBV7-2 and TRBJ2-5; D uncertain. The CDR3 runs 12 residues. The V and J ends lost 6 bases and 2 bases respectively, with 7 bases between them. In germline, CDR1 is SGHTA, CDR2 FQGNSA. DNA for the CDR3: TGTGCCAGCAGGCTCGATCAAGAGACCCAGTACTTC. The encoded protein is CASRLDQETQYF.

This clonotype is judged medium-sized (0.01 to 0.1%). The chain joins TRBV20-1 to TRBJ2-7; TRBD1 or TRBD2 may be the D gene (5 bases each). There are 14 residues in the CDR3. The germline V gene encodes CDR1 DFQATT and CDR2 SNEGSKA (reference sequence). V was trimmed by 4 bases and J by 2 bases, leaving 15 bases between them. The CDR3 is CSAISLRDPYEQYF. CDR3 nucleotides: TGCAGTGCTATTTCTCTCAGGGACCCCTACGAGCAGTACTTC.

By sample share, this clonotype is medium-sized (0.01 to 0.1%). The chain carries TRBV28 and TRBJ2-3; 10 bases map to TRBD1. CDR3 length equals 12 residues. The germline V gene encodes CDR1 MDHEN and CDR2 SYDVKM. V lost 7 bases and J lost 11; bases outside the gene matches: 6. The CDR3 sequence: CASKGTGVGQYF. CDR3 nucleotide sequence: TGTGCCAGCAAGGGGACAGGGGTTGGGCAGTATTTT.

Regarding this clonotype: A much larger clone sits a single nucleotide away, making a read error possible. The chain links TRBV28 to TRBJ2-1; no reliable D call. Germline CDR1 MDHEN, CDR2 SYDVKM. This CDR3 contains 16 residues. This CDR3 is CVSSPHNPGSYNEQFF. The CDR3 DNA follows: TGTGTCAGCAGTCCCCATAATCCCGGCTCCTACAATGAGCAGTTCTTC.

The rearrangement joins TRBV5-5 to TRBJ2-5, with a tentative D call TRBD1 (6 bases). Trimming removed 4 bases from V and 5 bases from J, with 9 bases in between. This CDR3 is built from 12 residues. Germline-derived CDR1 and CDR2 are SGHKS and YYEKEE (reference sequence). The CDR3 reads CASSRQEETQYF. In DNA form, the CDR3 reads TGTGCCAGCAGCCGACAGGAGGAGACCCAGTACTTC.

This clonotype counts as medium-sized. The J gene is TRBJ2-1, the V gene TRBV20-1; 8 bases line up with TRBD2. Trimming at V came to 4 bases and at J to 6 bases, leaving 8 bases not matched to a gene. Germline CDR1 DFQATT, CDR2 SNEGSKA (reference sequence). The CDR3 consists of 14 residues. The DNA for the CDR3 is TGCAGTGCTATGCAGGCGGGAGGAGTCAATGAGCAGTTCTTC. Its translation is CSAMQAGGVNEQFF.

This clonotype was seen repeatedly, ten times or more. CDR3 sequence: CASNLGGDLYEQYF. CDR3 sequence (DNA): TGTGCCAGCAACCTCGGAGGAGACCTTTACGAGCAGTACTTC. The rearrangement joins TRBV6-2 or TRBV6-3 to TRBJ2-7; tentative D call: TRBD2 (5 bases). Trimming pared 7 bases from V and 4 bases from J, leaving 17 bases between. CDR1 is MNHEY, CDR2 SVGEGT, per germline. The CDR3 has 14 residues.

This clonotype qualifies as large. This chain joins TRBV12-3 or TRBV12-4 and TRBJ2-2; TRBD1 might be the D (6 bases). The V and J ends lost 3 bases and 6 bases respectively, with 11 bases between them. The CDR3 extends over 14 amino acids. The CDR3, as DNA: TGTGCCAGCAGTTTTCACCCAGGGGCCGGGGAGCTGTTTTTT. This encodes CASSFHPGAGELFF.

In its sample, this clonotype ranks as medium-sized. The V call is TRBV4-2, the J call TRBJ2-1, with D perhaps assigned TRBD1 or TRBD2 (5 bases each). CDR1 is LGHNA, CDR2 YNFKEQ, per germline. The CDR3 covers 15 residues. Trimming removed 4 bases at V and 0 bases at J, with 10 bases between. The CDR3 sequence: CASSLGDLSYNEQFF. CDR3 nucleotides: TGTGCCAGCAGCCTGGGGGACCTCTCCTACAATGAGCAGTTCTTC.

By sample fraction, this clonotype is medium-sized. The rearrangement links TRBV14 to TRBJ2-1; 9 bases line up with TRBD1. V lost 7 bases to trimming and J lost 4 bases; unmatched junction nucleotides: 5. The CDR3 spans 14 residues. The germline gives CDR1 SGHDN, CDR2 FVKESK. CDR3 sequence reads: CASTRGTGYNEQFF. CDR3 coding DNA: TGTGCCAGCACGAGGGGGACAGGGTACAATGAGCAGTTCTTC.

This clonotype is deemed medium-sized. The chain has TRBV2 and TRBJ1-6, with 7 bases that match TRBD1. Germline V gene data show CDR1 as SNHLY and CDR2 as FYNNEI. The CDR3 consists of 13 residues. The V segment lost 5 bases and the J segment 18 bases; nucleotides outside the gene matches: 13. CDR3 loop: CASSSDRDAVAHF. The CDR3 DNA reads TGTGCCAGCAGTTCAGACAGGGACGCCGTCGCCCACTTT.

Notes on this clonotype: This may arise from a read error, as a much more abundant clone is one base away. The chain links TRBV28 to TRBJ2-7; D might be TRBD2 (5 bases). Germline values: CDR1 MDHEN, CDR2 SYDVKM. There are 12 residues in the CDR3. The CDR3 region has the DNA TGTGCCATCGGACGGGGTACCTACGAGCATTACTTC. Protein product: CAIGRGTYEHYF.

By its share, this clonotype is medium-sized. The chain links TRBV24-1 to TRBJ2-3; 11 bases match TRBD2. V was pared by 7 bases and J by 5 bases, with 1 base of the junction left unmatched. Germline CDR1 KGHDR, CDR2 SFDVKD. The CDR3 is made up of 13 amino acids. The chain's CDR3 is CATRLAGEDTQYF. CDR3 coding DNA: TGTGCCACCAGACTAGCGGGAGAAGATACGCAGTATTTT.

The sample holds many counts of this clonotype. The chain recombines TRBV11-1 with TRBJ2-3; 9 nucleotides match TRBD1. Germline values: CDR1 SGHAT, CDR2 FQDESV (reference sequence). The CDR3 length is 14 residues. V shed 6 bases and J 4 bases; nucleotides not matched to a gene: 5. The CDR3 sequence is CASRYRGLADTQYF. The CDR3 DNA reads as TGTGCCAGCAGATACAGGGGGCTGGCAGATACGCAGTATTTT.